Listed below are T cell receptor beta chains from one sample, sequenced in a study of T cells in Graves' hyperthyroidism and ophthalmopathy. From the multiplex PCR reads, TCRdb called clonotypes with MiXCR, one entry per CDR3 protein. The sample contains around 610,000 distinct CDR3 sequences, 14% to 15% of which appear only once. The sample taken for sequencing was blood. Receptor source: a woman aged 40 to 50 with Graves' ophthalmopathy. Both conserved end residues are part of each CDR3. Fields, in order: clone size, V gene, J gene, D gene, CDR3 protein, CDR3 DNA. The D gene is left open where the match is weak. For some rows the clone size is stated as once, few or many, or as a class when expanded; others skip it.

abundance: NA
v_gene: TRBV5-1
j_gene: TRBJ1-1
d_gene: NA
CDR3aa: CASSWNNRENTEAFF
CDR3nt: TGCGCCAGCAGCTGGAATAACAGGGAGAACACTGAAGCTTTCTTT

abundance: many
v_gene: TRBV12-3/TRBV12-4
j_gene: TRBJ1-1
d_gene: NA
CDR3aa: CASSFRTVLNTEAFF
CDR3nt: TGTGCCAGCAGTTTCCGGACGGTTCTGAACACTGAAGCTTTCTTT

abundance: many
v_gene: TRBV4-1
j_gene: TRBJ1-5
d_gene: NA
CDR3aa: CASSLYGDTSSNQPQHF
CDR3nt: TGCGCCAGCAGCCTATACGGCGATACTAGTAGCAATCAGCCCCAGCATTTT

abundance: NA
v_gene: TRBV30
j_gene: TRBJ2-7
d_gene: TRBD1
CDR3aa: CAWETGRDSSYEQYF
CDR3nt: TGTGCCTGGGAAACCGGCCGGGACAGTTCCTACGAGCAGTACTTC

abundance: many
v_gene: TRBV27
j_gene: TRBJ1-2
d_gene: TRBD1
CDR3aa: CASSPGTGPPSGGYTF
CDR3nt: TGTGCCAGCAGCCCCGGGACAGGGCCCCCCTCGGGTGGCTACACCTTC

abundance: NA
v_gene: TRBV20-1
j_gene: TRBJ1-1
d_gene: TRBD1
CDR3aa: CSAQTGGAPGAFF
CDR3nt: TGCAGTGCTCAGACAGGGGGCGCCCCGGGAGCTTTCTTT

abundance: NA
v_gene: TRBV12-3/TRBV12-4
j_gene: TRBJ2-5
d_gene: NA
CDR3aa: CASSWTPRETQYF
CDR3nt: TGTGCCAGCAGTTGGACACCGAGGGAGACCCAGTACTTC

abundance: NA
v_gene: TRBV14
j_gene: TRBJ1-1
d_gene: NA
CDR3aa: CASSQEGIPEAFF
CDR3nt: TGTGCCAGCAGCCAAGAAGGGATCCCTGAAGCTTTCTTT

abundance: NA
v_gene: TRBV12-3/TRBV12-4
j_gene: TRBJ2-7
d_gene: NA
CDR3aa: CASSLIPRSYELYF
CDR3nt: TGTGCCAGCAGTTTAATTCCTAGATCCTACGAGCTGTACTTC

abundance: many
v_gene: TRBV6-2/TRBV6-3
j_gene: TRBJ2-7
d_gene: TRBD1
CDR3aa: CASTRGQGGSYEQYF
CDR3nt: TGTGCCAGCACCCGAGGACAGGGGGGATCCTACGAGCAGTACTTC

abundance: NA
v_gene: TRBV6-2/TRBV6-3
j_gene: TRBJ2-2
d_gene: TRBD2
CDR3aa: CASSYAGRANTGELFF
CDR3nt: TGTGCCAGCAGTTACGCCGGGAGGGCGAACACCGGGGAGCTGTTTTTT

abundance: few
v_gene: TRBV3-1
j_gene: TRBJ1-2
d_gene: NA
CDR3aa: CASSQDRAGLGGYTF
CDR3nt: TGTGCCAGCAGCCAAGATAGGGCAGGCCTGGGCGGCTACACCTTC

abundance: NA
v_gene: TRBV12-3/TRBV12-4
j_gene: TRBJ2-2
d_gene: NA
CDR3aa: CASSEGGGGGELFF
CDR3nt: TGTGCCAGCAGTGAGGGGGGGGGCGGCGGGGAGCTGTTTTTT

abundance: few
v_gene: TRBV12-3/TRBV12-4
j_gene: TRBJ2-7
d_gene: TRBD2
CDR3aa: CASSLAGLAASYEQYF
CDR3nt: TGTGCCAGCAGTTTAGCCGGACTAGCGGCATCCTACGAGCAGTACTTC

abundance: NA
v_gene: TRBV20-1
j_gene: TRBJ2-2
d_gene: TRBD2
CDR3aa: CSARWDYDTGELFF
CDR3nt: TGCAGTGCTCGCTGGGACTACGACACCGGGGAGCTGTTTTTT

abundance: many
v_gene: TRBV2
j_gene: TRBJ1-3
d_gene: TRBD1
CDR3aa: CASSRDRASGNTIYF
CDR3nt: TGTGCCAGCAGTCGAGACAGGGCCTCTGGAAACACCATATATTTT

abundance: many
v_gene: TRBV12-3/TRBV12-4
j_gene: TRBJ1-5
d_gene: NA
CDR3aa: CASSFHPGHFSNQPQHF
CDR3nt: TGTGCCAGCAGTTTCCACCCGGGACATTTTAGCAATCAGCCCCAGCATTTT

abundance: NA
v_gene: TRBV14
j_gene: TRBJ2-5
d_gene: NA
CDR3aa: CASSQDIGFVTQYF
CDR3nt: TGTGCCAGCAGCCAAGATATCGGTTTTGTTACCCAGTACTTC

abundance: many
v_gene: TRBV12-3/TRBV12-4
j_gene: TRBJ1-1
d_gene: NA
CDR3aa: CASSLLSEAFF
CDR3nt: TGTGCCAGCAGTTTGCTGTCCGAAGCTTTCTTT

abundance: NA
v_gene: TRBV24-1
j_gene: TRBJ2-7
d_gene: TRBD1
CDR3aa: CATSDWTGSSYEQYF
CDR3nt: TGTGCCACCAGTGATTGGACAGGGAGCTCCTACGAGCAGTACTTC

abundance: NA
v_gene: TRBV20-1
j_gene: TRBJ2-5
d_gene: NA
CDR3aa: CSARAPGAGETQYF
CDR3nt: TGCAGTGCTAGAGCCCCTGGCGCCGGGGAGACCCAGTACTTC

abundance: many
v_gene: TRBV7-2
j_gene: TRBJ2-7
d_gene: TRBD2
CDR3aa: CASSLGGGYEQYF
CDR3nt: TGTGCCAGCAGCTTAGGGGGGGGCTACGAGCAGTACTTC

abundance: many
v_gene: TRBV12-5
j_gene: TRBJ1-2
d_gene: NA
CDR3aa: CASGSDSSLYGYTF
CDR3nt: TGTGCTAGTGGTTCCGACAGTTCTCTTTATGGCTACACCTTC

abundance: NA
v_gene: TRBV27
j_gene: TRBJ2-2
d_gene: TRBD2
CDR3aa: CASSYGLAGAENTGELFF
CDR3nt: TGTGCCAGCAGTTATGGACTAGCGGGGGCCGAGAACACCGGGGAGCTGTTTTTT

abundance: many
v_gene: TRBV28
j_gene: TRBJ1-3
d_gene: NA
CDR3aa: CASSSGGAGNTIYF
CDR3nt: TGTGCCAGCAGTTCCGGGGGAGCTGGAAACACCATATATTTT

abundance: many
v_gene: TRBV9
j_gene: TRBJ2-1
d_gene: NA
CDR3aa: CASSAGYRSYNEQFF
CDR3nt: TGTGCCAGCAGCGCGGGATATCGCTCCTACAATGAGCAGTTCTTC

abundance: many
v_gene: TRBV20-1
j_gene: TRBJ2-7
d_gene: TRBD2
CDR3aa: CSARDSLAGVAYEQYF
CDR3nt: TGCAGTGCTAGAGACTCACTAGCGGGAGTGGCCTACGAGCAGTACTTC

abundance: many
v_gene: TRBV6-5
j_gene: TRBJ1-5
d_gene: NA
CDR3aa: CASTPGAGPNQPQHF
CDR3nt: TGTGCCAGCACCCCGGGGGCAGGGCCCAATCAGCCCCAGCATTTT

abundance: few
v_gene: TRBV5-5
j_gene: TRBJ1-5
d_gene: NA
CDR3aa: CASSLVWQPGNQPQHF
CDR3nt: TGTGCCAGCAGCTTGGTTTGGCAACCAGGCAATCAGCCCCAGCATTTT

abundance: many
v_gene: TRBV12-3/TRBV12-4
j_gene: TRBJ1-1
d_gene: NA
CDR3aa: CASSSPTGNTEAFF
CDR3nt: TGTGCCAGCAGTTCCCCGACAGGGAACACTGAAGCTTTCTTT

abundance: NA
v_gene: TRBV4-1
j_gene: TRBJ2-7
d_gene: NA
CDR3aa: CASSQVRSGDEQYF
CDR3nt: TGCGCCAGCAGCCAAGTTCGGAGCGGCGACGAGCAGTACTTC

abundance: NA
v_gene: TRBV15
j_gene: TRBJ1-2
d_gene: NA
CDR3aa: CATSRGPEGDYGYTF
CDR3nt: TGTGCCACCAGCAGAGGACCGGAAGGGGACTATGGCTACACCTTC

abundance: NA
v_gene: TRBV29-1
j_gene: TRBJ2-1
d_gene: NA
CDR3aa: CSVEIVANEQFF
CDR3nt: TGCAGCGTTGAAATCGTGGCGAATGAGCAGTTCTTC

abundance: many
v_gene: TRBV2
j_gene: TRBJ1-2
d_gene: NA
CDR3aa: CASSEGVDTF
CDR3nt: TGTGCCAGCAGTGAGGGGGTCGACACCTTC

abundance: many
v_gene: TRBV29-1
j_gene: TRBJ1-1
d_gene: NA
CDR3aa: CSVVAGATNTEAFF
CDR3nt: TGCAGCGTTGTGGCAGGGGCCACGAACACTGAAGCTTTCTTT

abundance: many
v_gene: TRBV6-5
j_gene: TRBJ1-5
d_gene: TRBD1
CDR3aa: CASRATGTENQPQHF
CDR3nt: TGTGCCAGCAGGGCAACCGGGACAGAGAATCAGCCCCAGCATTTT

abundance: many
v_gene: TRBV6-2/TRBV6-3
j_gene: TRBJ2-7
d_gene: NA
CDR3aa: CASTRRKSYEQYF
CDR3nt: TGTGCCAGTACGCGCCGAAAGTCCTACGAGCAGTACTTC

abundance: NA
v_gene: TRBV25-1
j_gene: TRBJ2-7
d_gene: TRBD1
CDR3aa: CASMPGTGGSYEQYF
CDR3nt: TGTGCCAGTATGCCCGGGACAGGGGGCTCCTACGAGCAGTACTTC

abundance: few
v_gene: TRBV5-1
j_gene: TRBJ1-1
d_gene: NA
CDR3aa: CASSFADSGAFF
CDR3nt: TGCGCCAGCAGCTTTGCGGACTCCGGGGCTTTCTTT

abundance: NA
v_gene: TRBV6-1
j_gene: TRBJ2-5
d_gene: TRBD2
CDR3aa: CASSQGILAAQETQYF
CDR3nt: TGTGCCAGCAGCCAAGGCATACTAGCGGCCCAAGAGACCCAGTACTTC

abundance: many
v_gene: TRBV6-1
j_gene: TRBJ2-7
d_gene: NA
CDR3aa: CASSEESVWSTYEQYF
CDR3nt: TGTGCCAGCAGTGAAGAGTCGGTCTGGTCAACCTACGAGCAGTACTTC

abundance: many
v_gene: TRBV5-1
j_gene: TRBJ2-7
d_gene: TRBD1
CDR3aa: CASSPGGAEQYF
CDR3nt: TGCGCCAGCAGCCCAGGGGGTGCCGAGCAGTACTTC

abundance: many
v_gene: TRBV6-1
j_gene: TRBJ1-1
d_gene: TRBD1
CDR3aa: CASSQQGSGTEAFF
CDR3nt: TGTGCCAGCAGTCAACAGGGGTCGGGCACTGAAGCTTTCTTT

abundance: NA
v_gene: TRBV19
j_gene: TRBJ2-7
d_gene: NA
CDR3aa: CASSISQGQSYEQYF
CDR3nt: TGTGCCAGTAGTATATCCCAAGGGCAGTCCTACGAGCAGTACTTC

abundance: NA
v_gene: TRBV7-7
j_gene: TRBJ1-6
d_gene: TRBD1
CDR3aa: CASSFAGGSSDDSPLHF
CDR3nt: TGTGCTAGCAGCTTCGCAGGGGGCAGCTCTGACGATTCACCCCTCCACTTT

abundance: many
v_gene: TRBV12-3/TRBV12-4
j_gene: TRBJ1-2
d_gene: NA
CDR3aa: CASTGAYGYTF
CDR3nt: TGTGCCAGCACGGGAGCGTATGGCTACACCTTC

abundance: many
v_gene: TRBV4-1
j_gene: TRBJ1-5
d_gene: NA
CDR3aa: CASSQERVGSNNQPQHF
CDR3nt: TGCGCCAGCAGCCAAGAGAGGGTGGGCAGCAACAATCAGCCCCAGCATTTT

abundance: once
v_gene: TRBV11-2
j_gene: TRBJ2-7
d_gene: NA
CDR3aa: CASSSPADRAGYEQYF
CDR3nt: TGTGCCAGCAGCTCGCCAGCTGACAGGGCGGGATACGAGCAGTACTTC

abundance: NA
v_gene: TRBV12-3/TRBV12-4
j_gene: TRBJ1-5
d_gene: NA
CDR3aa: CASRVTGSNQPQHF
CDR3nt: TGTGCCAGCAGAGTTACTGGGAGCAATCAGCCCCAGCATTTT

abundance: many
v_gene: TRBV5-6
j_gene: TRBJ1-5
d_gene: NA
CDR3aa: CASSREGNNQPQHF
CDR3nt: TGTGCCAGCAGCCGGGAGGGAAACAATCAGCCCCAGCATTTT

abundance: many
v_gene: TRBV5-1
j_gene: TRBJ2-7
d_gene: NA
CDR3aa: CASSLAPDSYEQYF
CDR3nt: TGCGCCAGCAGCTTGGCTCCCGACTCCTACGAGCAGTACTTC

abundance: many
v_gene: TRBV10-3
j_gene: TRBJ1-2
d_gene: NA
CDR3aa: CAISAQYGYTF
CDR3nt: TGTGCCATCAGTGCTCAGTATGGCTACACCTTC

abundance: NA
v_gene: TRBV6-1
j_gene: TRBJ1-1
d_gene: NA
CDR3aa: CASSEVREVAFF
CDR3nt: TGTGCCAGCAGTGAGGTCCGGGAGGTAGCTTTCTTT

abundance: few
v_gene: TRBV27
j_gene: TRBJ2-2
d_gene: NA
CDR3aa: CASSFSRQNTGKLFF
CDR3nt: TGTGCCAGCAGTTTCAGCCGACAGAACACCGGGAAGCTGTTTTTT

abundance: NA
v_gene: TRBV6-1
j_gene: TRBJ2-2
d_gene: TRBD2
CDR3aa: CACSPSGRRGSGELFF
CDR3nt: TGTGCCTGCAGTCCTAGCGGGAGACGTGGGTCCGGGGAGCTGTTTTTT

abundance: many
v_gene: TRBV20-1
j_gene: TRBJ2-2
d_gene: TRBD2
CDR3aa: CSARPGTSEGTGELFF
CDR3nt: TGCAGTGCTAGACCCGGGACTAGCGAAGGTACCGGGGAGCTGTTTTTT

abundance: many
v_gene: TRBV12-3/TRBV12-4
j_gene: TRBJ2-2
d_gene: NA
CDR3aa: CASNEPPGELFF
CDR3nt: TGTGCCAGCAACGAGCCCCCCGGGGAGCTGTTTTTT

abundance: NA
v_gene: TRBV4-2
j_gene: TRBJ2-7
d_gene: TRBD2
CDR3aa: CASSPYRLAVYEQYF
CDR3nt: TGTGCCAGCAGCCCTTACAGACTAGCGGTCTACGAGCAGTACTTC

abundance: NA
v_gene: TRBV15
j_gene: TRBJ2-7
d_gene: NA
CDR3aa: CATSPGLLYEQYF
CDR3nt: TGTGCCACCAGCCCGGGACTCCTCTACGAGCAGTACTTC